The clone carrying this T cell receptor beta chain was counted between two and nine times. TCRdb ran MiXCR on the 5' RACE reads and lists one entry per CDR3 protein. The table includes hundreds of thousands of distinct CDR3 sequences, 10% to 15% detected once. CDR1 is MNHNS, CDR2 SASEGT, per germline. This CDR3 region has 13 residues. Between the trimmed V and J ends, which lost 7 bases and 5 bases, there was a span of 14 bases. The data were taken from a study of identical twins. These data are also associated with another study on yellow fever vaccine responses in identical twins.

The sequence was collected from a woman between 18 and 30 years old in good health. The chain employs TRBV6-1 and TRBJ1-2, with D uncertain. Sequenced sample: PBMCs. The chain's CDR3 is CASTSVGGYGYTF. The CDR3 region has the DNA TGTGCCAGCACCTCCGTAGGAGGGTATGGCTACACCTTC.